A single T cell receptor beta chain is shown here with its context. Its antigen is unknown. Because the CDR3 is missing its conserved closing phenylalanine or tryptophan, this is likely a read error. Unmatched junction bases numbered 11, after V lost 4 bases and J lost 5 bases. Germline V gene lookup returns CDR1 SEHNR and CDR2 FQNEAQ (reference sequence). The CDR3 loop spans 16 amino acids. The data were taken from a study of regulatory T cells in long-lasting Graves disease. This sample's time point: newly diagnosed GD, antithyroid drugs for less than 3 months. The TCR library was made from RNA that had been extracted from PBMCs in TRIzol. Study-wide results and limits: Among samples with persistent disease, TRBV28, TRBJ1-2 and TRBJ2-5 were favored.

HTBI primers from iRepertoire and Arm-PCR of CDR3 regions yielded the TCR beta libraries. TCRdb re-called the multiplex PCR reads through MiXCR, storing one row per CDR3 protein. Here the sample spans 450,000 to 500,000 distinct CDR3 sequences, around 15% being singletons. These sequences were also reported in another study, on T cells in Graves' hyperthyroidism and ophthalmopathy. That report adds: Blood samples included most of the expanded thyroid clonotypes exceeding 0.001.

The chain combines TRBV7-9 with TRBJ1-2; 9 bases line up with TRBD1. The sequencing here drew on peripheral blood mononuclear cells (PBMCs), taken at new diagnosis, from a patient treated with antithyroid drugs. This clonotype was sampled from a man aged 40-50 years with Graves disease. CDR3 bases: TGTGCCAGCAGCTATAGCACCGGGACAGGGATATATGGCTACACCCTC. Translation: CASSYSTGTGIYGYTL.